These T cell receptor beta chains were read from a single sample in a study of blood T cell repertoires in COVID-19. Sequenced by immunoSEQ multiplex PCR; TCRdb stores in-frame clones only, minus some. Found here are about 200,000 clones, around 86% of them singletons; the top ten hold 7.5% to 9.5%. The sample taken for sequencing was peripheral blood. The source is a woman of 80 years or more with COVID-19, enrolled during active disease. Both conserved end residues are part of each CDR3. D genes are given only for firm matches. Expanded clones are given a class, and other clones once, few, many or no size at all.

j_call d_call v_call clone_size cdr3_nt cdr3_aa
TRBJ2-7 - TRBV2 few TGTGCCAGCAGCAGGGTCTCCGAGCAGTACTTC CASSRVSEQYF
TRBJ2-7 - TRBV28 - TGTGCCAGCAGTTTAAACAGCCCCTACGAGCAGTACTTC CASSLNSPYEQYF
TRBJ1-1 - TRBV12-3/TRBV12-4 - TGTGCCAGCAGTAGGCAGCGGGGCACTGAAGCTTTCTTT CASSRQRGTEAFF
TRBJ1-6 TRBD1 TRBV30 - TGTGCCTGGATAACAGGGGGTCAAAATTCACCCCTCCACTTT CAWITGGQNSPLHF
TRBJ2-7 - TRBV5-4 - TGTGCCAGCAGGGCAGGGTCTTCCTACGAGCAGTACTTC CASRAGSSYEQYF
TRBJ2-1 TRBD2 TRBV5-1 - TGCGCCAGCAGCCTTCAAGCGGGAGGGCCCCGAAATGAGCAGTTCTTC CASSLQAGGPRNEQFF
TRBJ1-2 - TRBV30 - TGTGCCTGGAGTAACCGAGTCGGGATTGGATACACCTTC CAWSNRVGIGYTF
TRBJ1-1 TRBD1 TRBV11-2 - TGTGCCAGCAGCTCGTACAGGGGGCTGAACACTGAAGCTTTCTTT CASSSYRGLNTEAFF
TRBJ2-3 - TRBV28 - TGTGCCAGCGTCAGCAGGGATACGCAGTATTTT CASVSRDTQYF
TRBJ2-7 - TRBV18 - TGTGCCAGCTCACAGGGGGGGGACTACGAGCAGTACTTC CASSQGGDYEQYF
TRBJ2-7 TRBD2 TRBV7-8 - TGTGCCAGCAGCTTAGGGGGTCTAGCGGGAGTGACCGAGCAGTACTTC CASSLGGLAGVTEQYF